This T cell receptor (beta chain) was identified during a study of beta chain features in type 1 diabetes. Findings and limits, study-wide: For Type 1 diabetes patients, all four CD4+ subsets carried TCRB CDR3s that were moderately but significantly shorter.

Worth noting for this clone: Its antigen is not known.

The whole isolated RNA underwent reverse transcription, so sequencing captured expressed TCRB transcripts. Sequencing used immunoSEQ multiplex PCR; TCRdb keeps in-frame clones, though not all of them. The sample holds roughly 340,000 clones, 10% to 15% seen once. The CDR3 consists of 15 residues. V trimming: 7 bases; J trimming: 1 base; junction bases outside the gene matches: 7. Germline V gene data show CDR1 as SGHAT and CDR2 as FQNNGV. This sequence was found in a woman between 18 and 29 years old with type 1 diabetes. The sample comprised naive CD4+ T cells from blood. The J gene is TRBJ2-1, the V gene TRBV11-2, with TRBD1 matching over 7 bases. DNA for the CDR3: TGTGCCAGCACTACAGTCAGGGGGTCCTACAATGAGCAGTTCTTC. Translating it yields CASTTVRGSYNEQFF.